The clone carrying this T cell receptor (beta chain) was found a few times. What it binds is unknown. The listed genes are named as in mouse. The read ends 4 residues shy of where the CDR3 ends; the end is completed using the germline J gene. The study sorted pooled cutaneous lymph node cells by CD4, CD8alpha, NKG2D, NKG2ACE and other markers. The CDR3 totals 15 residues. With 4 bases clipped from V and 0 bases from J, the junction kept 3 bases outside the gene matches. Germline CDR1 and CDR2: NSHNY and SYGAGN. This sample was included in a study of CD8+ T cells in alopecia areata. At the level of the study: Spontaneous alopecia affected the roughly 6-13-month-old C3H/HeJ graft donors, whose skin was transplanted to approximately 7-10-week-old female C3H/HeJ mice.

Sequencing templates came from extracted RNA that was reverse transcribed into cDNA. Only in-frame clones appear in the TCRdb table, and some are missing; sequencing was by immunoSEQ multiplex PCR. The specimen has around 290,000 clones, none found just once. Study-level points and caveats: Scalp lesions, especially in alopecia totalis/universalis, had higher clonality than normal scalp.

The rearrangement joins TRBV13-1 to TRBJ2-1; 8 bases are shared with TRBD2. The sequencing sample was made of CD4+ T cells sorted from a lymph node. The source is a C3H/HeJ mouse with alopecia areata. The strain bears MHC haplotype H2-k. CDR3 in amino acids: CASSRLGSNYAEQFF. Partial CDR3 DNA: TGTGCCAGCAGTCGACTGGGGTCTAACTATGCT.